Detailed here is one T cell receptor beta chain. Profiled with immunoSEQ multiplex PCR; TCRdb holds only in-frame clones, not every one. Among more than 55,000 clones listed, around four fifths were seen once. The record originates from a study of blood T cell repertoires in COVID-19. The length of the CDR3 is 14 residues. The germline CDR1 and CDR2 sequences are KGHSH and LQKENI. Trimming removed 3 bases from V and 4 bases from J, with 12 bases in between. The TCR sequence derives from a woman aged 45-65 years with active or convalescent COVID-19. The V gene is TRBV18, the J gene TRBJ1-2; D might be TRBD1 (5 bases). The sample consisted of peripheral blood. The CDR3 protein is CASSPNDGGYGYTF. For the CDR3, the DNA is TGTGCCAGCTCACCGAACGACGGGGGCTATGGCTACACCTTC.